This passage covers 3 T cell receptor beta chains from one sample sequenced in a study of response to subunit inactivated influenza vaccine. TCRdb re-called the RT-PCR reads through MiXCR, storing one row per CDR3 protein. This sample has about 780,000 distinct CDR3 sequences, with about 18% found just once. Material: PBMCs from blood, obtained about 5 days after vaccination. The receptors shown here come from a man aged 50 to 60 who received an inactivated influenza vaccine.

The chain employs TRBV7-9 and TRBJ1-1, with D perhaps matching TRBD1 (5 bases). Trimming took off 5 bases at V and 9 bases at J, with 22 bases between the two ends. This CDR3 spans 15 amino acids. The germline gives CDR1 SEHNR, CDR2 FQNEAQ (reference sequence). CDR3 bases: TGTGCCAGCAGCCCCACCCGTGGGACCTTGGACCAAGCTTTCTTT. This encodes CASSPTRGTLDQAFF.

The chain employs TRBV20-1 and TRBJ2-5; D is unclear. The CDR3 extends over 14 amino acids. Germline-derived CDR1 and CDR2 are DFQATT and SNEGSKA (reference sequence). Trimming shortened V by 3 bases and J by 1 base, and 12 bases separated the two germline ends. CDR3 amino acids: CSASSGPVQETQYF. DNA for the CDR3: TGCAGTGCTAGTTCCGGGCCAGTCCAAGAGACCCAGTACTTC.

This clonotype appeared many times. V is TRBV4-2 and J is TRBJ2-5; D call uncertain. V was pared by 3 bases and J by 0 bases, with 2 bases between. This CDR3 is built from 12 residues. Germline V lookup: CDR1 LGHNA, CDR2 YNFKEQ. The CDR3 DNA is TGTGCCAGCAGCCACGACCAAGAGACCCAGTACTTC. Protein: CASSHDQETQYF.